This section outlines one TCR beta chain sequence together with its context. The sample is drawn from a study of patients and donors after allogeneic stem cell transplantation. TCRdb re-called the RT-PCR reads through MiXCR, storing one row per CDR3 protein. The sample records around 200,000 distinct CDR3 sequences, more than 35% being singletons. The CDR3 has 17 amino acids. V lost 1 base, J lost 0 bases, and 7 bases stayed unmatched. Germline V gives CDR1 SGHTA, CDR2 FQGNSA. The specimen sequenced was blood, either unsorted or a sorted T cell fraction (not recorded which). The source of this sequence is a human donor who was either an allogeneic HSCT recipient or a stem cell or donor lymphocyte infusion donor (not recorded which). It is not recorded whose cells these are; they may come from a transplant donor. This chain connects TRBV7-2 to TRBJ2-5; 8 nucleotides agree with TRBD2. The CDR3 region has the DNA TGTGCCAGCAGCTTAGACCCACTAGCGGAAAACCAAGAGACCCAGTACTTC. This gives the protein CASSLDPLAENQETQYF. The full variable domain, its missing parts supplied by reference TRBV7-2 and TRBJ2-5, is GAGVSQSPSNKVTEKGKDVELRCDPISGHTALYWYRQSLGQGLEFLIYFQGNSAPDKSGLPSDRFSAERTGGSVSTLTIQRTQQEDSAVYLCASSLDPLAENQETQYFGPGTRLLVL.